The following is a T cell receptor beta chain sequence with its context. The data are from a study of T cell responses to AZD1222 COVID-19 vaccine. Germline lookup yields CDR1 MNHEY and CDR2 SMNVEV (reference sequence). The CDR3 consists of 16 residues. Libraries were prepared by immunoSEQ multiplex PCR; TCRdb keeps only in-frame clonotypes and omits some of them. The sample holds about 130,000 clones, approximately 90% seen once. The J gene is TRBJ1-1, the V gene TRBV27, with a weak D call TRBD1 (5 bases). The origin of this receptor is an adult in good health. The specimen comprised peripheral blood, sampled on day 0 of AZD1222 vaccination. This CDR3 reads CASLLDRPGRGTEAFF. The DNA of the CDR3 is TGTGCTAGCCTGTTAGACCGTCCGGGACGAGGCACTGAAGCTTTCTTT.